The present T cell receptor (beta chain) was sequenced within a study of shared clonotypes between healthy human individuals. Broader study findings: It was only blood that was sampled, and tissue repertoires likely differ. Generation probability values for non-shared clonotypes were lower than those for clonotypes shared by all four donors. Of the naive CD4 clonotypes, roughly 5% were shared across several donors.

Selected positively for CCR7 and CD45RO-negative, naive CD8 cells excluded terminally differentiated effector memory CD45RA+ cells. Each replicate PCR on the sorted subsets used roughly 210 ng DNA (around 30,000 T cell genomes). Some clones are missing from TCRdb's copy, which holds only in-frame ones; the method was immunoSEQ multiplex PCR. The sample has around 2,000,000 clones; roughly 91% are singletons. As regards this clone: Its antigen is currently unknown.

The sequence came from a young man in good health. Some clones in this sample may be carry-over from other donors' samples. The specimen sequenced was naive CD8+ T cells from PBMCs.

The CDR3 bases are TGCAGCGTTGAAGGATCCTCGGTCCTCAATGAGCAGTTCTTC. Its protein product is CSVEGSSVLNEQFF. The V and J genes are TRBV29-1 and TRBJ2-1; no clear D. The CDR3 totals 14 residues. In germline, CDR1 is SQVTM, CDR2 ANQGSEA. V lost 1 base and J 6 bases, leaving 13 bases between the germline ends.